This T cell receptor beta chain was documented in a study of PD-L1 blockade in urothelial cancer. Study-wide context: The year 2014 saw patients start atezolizumab, 1,200 mg intravenously every 3 weeks. There were a median of approximately 140,000 T cells in blood samples. Individuals in the cohort had been given 0 to 3 earlier chemotherapy regimens.

The patients' disease, urothelial carcinoma, was locally advanced or metastatic. Produced via immunoSEQ multiplex PCR; TCRdb's table is partial and in-frame only. The repertoire holds tens of thousands of clones, with 60% to 80% as singletons. The sequence was obtained from a man aged 70 or older with urothelial cancer. The sample in question was PBMCs, obtained around atezolizumab (anti-PD-L1) treatment.

The CDR3 sequence: CASSYLLAGVDEQFF. The CDR3 nucleotides are TGTGCCAGCAGCTACCTCCTAGCGGGAGTCGATGAGCAGTTCTTC. J is TRBJ2-1 and V is TRBV5-6; 10 nucleotides align to TRBD2. Trimming removed 3 bases from V and 8 bases from J; junction bases left unmatched: 8. The V gene's germline CDR1 is SGHDT and CDR2 YYEEEE. The CDR3 length is 15 residues.